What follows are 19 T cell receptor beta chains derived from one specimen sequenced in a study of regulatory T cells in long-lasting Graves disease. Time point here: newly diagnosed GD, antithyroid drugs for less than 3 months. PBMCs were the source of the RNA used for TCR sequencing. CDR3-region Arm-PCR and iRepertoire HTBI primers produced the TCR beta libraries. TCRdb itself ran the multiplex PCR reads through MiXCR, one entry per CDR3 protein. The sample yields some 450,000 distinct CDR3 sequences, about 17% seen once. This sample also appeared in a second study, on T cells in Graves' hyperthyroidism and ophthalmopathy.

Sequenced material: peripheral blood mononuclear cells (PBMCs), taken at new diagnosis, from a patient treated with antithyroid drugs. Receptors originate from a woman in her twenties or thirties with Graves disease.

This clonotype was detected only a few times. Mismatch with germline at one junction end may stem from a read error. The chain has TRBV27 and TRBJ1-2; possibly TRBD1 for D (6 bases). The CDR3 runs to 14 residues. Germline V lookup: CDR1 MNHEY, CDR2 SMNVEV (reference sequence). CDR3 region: CASSFTGTNYGCTF. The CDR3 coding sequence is TGTGCCAGCAGTTTTACTGGGACAAACTATGGCTGCACCTTC.

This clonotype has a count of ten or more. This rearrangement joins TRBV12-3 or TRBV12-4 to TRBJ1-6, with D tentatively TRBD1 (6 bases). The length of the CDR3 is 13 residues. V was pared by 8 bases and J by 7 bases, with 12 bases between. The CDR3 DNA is TGTGCCAGCCGGGACACCGCCAATTCACCCCTCCACTTT. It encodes CASRDTANSPLHF.

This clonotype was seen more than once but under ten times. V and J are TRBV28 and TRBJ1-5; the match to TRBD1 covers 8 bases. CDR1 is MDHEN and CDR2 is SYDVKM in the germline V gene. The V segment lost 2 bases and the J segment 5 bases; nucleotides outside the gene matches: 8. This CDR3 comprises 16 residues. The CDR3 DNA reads TGTGCCAGCAGTTTAGGGACAGGTCCCCTTCATCAGCCCCAGCATTTT. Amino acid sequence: CASSLGTGPLHQPQHF.

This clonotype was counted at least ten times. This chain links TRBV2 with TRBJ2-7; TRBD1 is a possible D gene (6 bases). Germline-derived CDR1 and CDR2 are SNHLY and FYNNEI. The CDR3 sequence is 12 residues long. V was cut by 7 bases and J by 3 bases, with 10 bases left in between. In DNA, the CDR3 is TGTGCCAGCAAACGGGACAACTACGAGCAGTACTTC. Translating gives CASKRDNYEQYF.

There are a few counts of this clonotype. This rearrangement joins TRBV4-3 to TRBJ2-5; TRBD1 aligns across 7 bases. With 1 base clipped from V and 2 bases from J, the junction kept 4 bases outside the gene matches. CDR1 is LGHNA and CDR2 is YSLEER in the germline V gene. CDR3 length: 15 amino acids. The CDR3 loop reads CASSQVDRVQETQYF. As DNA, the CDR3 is TGCGCCAGCAGCCAAGTAGACAGGGTACAAGAGACCCAGTACTTC.

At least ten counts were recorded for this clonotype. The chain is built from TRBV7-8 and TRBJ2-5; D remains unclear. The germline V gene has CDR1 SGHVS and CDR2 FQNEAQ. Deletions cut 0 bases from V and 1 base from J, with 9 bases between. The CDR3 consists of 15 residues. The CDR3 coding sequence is TGTGCCAGCAGCTTAGCGCTGTCGATCCAAGAGACCCAGTACTTC. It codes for CASSLALSIQETQYF.

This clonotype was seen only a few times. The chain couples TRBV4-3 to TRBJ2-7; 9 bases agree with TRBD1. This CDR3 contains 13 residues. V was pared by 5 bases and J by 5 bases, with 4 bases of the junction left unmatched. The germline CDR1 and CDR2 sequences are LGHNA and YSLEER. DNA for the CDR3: TGCGCCAGCAGCGTAGGGACAGGGAACGAGCAGTACTTC. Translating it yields CASSVGTGNEQYF.

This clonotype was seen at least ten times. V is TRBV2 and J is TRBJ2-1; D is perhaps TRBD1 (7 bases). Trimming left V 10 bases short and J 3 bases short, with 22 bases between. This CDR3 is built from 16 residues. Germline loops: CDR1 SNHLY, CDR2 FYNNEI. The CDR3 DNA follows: TGTGCCACCCGACAGGGATCGGGGGAACACTACAATGAGCAGTTCTTC. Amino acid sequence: CATRQGSGEHYNEQFF.

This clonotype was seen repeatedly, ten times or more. CDR3 in amino acids: CASSPAGSHSYNEQFF. CDR3 DNA: TGTGCCAGCAGCCCAGCGGGATCCCACTCCTACAATGAGCAGTTCTTC. The chain combines TRBV7-9 with TRBJ2-1, with 7 positions matching TRBD2. Trimming cost V 5 bases and J 0 bases; bases outside gene matches: 7. CDR3 size: 16 residues. Germline CDR1 SEHNR, CDR2 FQNEAQ (reference sequence).

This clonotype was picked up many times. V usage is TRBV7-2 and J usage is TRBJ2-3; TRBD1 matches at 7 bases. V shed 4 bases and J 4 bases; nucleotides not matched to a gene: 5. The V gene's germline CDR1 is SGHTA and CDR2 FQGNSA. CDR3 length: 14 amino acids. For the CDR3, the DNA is TGTGCCAGCAGCTCAATACAGGGGTCAGATACGCAGTATTTT. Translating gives CASSSIQGSDTQYF.

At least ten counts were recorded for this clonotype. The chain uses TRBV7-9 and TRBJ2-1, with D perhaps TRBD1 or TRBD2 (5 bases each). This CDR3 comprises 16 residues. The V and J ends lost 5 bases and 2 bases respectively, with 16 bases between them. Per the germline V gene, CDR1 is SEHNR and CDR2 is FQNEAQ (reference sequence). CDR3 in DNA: TGTGCCAGCAGCCGTCCCCGGGACGCCACCTACAATGAGCAGTTCTTC. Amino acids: CASSRPRDATYNEQFF.

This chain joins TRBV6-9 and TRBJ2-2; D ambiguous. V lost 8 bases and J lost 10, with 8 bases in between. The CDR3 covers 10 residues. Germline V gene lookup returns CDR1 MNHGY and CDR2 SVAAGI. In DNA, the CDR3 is TGTGCCAGCGGTTCCGAGGAGCTGTTTTTT. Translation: CASGSEELFF.

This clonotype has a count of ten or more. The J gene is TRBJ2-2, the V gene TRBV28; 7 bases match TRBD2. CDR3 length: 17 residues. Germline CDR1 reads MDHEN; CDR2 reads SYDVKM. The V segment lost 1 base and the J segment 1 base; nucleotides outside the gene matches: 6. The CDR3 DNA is TGTGCCAGCAGTTTATTCAGCGGGAAAGTGAACACCGGGGAGCTGTTTTTT. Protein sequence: CASSLFSGKVNTGELFF.

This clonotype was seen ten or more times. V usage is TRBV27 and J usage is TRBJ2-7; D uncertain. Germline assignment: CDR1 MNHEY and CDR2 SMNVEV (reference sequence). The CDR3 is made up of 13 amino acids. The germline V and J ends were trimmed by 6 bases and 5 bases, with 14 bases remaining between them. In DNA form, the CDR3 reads TGTGCCAGCAGACCCTATCGGGTCGACGAGCAGTACTTC. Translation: CASRPYRVDEQYF.

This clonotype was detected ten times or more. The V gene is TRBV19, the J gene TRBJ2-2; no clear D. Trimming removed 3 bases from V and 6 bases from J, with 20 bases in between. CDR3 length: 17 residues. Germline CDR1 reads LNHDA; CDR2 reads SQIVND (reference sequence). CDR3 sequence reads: CASSMARLNQLAGELFF. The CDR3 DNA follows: TGTGCCAGTAGTATGGCGAGACTTAACCAGCTCGCCGGGGAGCTGTTTTTT.

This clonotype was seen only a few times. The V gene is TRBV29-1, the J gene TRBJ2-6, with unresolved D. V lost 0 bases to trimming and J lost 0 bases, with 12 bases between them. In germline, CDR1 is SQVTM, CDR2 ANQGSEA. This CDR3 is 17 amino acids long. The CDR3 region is CSVEDVGEISGANVLTF. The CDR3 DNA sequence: TGCAGCGTTGAAGATGTCGGCGAAATCTCTGGGGCCAACGTCCTGACTTTC.

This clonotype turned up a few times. CDR3 nucleotide sequence: TGTGCCAGTAGTAGGGACAGAGCTGGCGATGAGCAGTTCTTC. As protein: CASSRDRAGDEQFF. The rearrangement links TRBV19 to TRBJ2-1, with TRBD1 matching over 7 bases. With V trimmed by 4 bases and J by 8 bases, 8 bases remained unmatched. Germline values: CDR1 LNHDA, CDR2 SQIVND (reference sequence). CDR3 length equals 14 residues.

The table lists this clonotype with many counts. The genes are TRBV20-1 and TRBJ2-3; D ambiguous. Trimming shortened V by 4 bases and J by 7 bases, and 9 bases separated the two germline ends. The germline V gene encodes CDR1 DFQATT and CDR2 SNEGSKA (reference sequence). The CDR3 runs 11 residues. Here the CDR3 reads CSATPSHTQYF. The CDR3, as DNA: TGCAGTGCTACCCCGTCTCATACGCAGTATTTT.

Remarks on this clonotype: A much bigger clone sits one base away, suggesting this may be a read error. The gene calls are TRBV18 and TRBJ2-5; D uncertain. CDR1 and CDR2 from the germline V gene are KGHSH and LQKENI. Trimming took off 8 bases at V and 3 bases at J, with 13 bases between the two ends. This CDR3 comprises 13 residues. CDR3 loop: CASPLIPKETQYF. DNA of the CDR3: TGTGCCAGCCCACTTATCCCCAAAGAGACCCAGTACTTC.